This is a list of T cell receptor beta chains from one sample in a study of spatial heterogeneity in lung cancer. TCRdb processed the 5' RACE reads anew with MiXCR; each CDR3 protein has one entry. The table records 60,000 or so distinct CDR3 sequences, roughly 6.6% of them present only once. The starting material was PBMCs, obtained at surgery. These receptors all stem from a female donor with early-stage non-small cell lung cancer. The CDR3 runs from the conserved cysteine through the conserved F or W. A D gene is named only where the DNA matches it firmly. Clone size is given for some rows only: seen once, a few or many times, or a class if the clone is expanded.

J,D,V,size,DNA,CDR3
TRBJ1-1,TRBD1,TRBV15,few,TGTGCCACCAGCAGGGAGCGACAGGGCTGGACTGAAGCTTTCTTT,CATSRERQGWTEAFF
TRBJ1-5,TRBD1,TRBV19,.,TGTGCCAGTAGTATCGCGACAGGGATCAATCAGCCCCAGCATTTT,CASSIATGINQPQHF
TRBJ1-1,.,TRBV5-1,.,TGCGCCAGCAGCCATGACCGGGACCTTAAAGGAACTGAAGCTTTCTTT,CASSHDRDLKGTEAFF
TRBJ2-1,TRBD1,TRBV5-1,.,TGCGCCAGCAGCATACAGGGGAGCTCCTACAATGAGCAGTTCTTC,CASSIQGSSYNEQFF
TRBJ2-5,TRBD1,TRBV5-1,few,TGCGCCAGCAGCGCGGGACAGGGGGCGTTTGAGACCCAGTACTTC,CASSAGQGAFETQYF
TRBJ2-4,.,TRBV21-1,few,TGTGCCAGCAGCAAAATCCGCCAAGCATTAGCCAAAAACATTCAGTACTTC,CASSKIRQALAKNIQYF
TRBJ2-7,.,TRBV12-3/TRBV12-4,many,TGTGCCAGCAGGGGTGACCGCGAGCAGTACTTC,CASRGDREQYF
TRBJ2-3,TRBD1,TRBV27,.,TGTGCCAGCAGTTTAGGGGGACAGGGTCAGTCATATACGCAGTATTTT,CASSLGGQGQSYTQYF
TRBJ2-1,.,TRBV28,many,TGTGCCAGCACCGAGGAACGGGCGAGCTCCTACAATGAGCAGTTCTTC,CASTEERASSYNEQFF
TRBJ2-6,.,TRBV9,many,TGTGCCAGCAGCGTTGACAGCTCTGGGGCCAACGTCCTGACTTTC,CASSVDSSGANVLTF
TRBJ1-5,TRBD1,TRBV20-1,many,TGCAGTGCTAGGACAGGGGGGGCGAGCAATCAGCCCCAGCATTTT,CSARTGGASNQPQHF
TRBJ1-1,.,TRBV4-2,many,TGTGCCAGCAGCCAAGCGGGGGGTCCTATGAACACTGAAGCTTTCTTT,CASSQAGGPMNTEAFF
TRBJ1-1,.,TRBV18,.,TGTGCCAGCTCACCACCACGGGGGAGAAACACTGAAGCTTTCTTT,CASSPPRGRNTEAFF
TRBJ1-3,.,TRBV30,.,TGTGCCTGGAGAGCAACAGTCTCTGGAAACACCATATATTTT,CAWRATVSGNTIYF
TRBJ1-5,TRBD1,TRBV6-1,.,TGTGCCAGCGGAGACAGGGGGAGCAATCAGCCCCAGCATTTT,CASGDRGSNQPQHF
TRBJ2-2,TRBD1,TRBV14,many,TGTGCCAGCAGCGGGACAGGGGTTGACACCGGGGAGCTGTTTTTT,CASSGTGVDTGELFF
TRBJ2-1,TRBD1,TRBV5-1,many,TGCGCCAGCACCCGAGGGGGACAGGGTAATTATGAGCAGTTCTTC,CASTRGGQGNYEQFF
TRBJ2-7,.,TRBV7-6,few,TGTGCCAGCAGCCTACGGAGGGGACCAGCCTACGAGCAGTACTTC,CASSLRRGPAYEQYF
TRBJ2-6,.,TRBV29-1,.,TGCAGCGTTGAAGAGGTCTCTGGGGCCAACGTCCTGACTTTC,CSVEEVSGANVLTF
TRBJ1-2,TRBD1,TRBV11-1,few,TGTGCCAGCAGCCCTTGGGACAGGGCCGGGAACTATGGCTACACCTTC,CASSPWDRAGNYGYTF
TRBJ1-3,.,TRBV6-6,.,TGTGCCAGCATACGGGCAGAGGACACCATATATTTT,CASIRAEDTIYF
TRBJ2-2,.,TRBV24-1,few,TGTGCCACCAGTGATTTAAGCAGTTACGGGGAGCTGTTTTTT,CATSDLSSYGELFF
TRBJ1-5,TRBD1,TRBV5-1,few,TGCGCCAGCAGTCTGCAAGGGGGCGGACAGCCCCAGCATTTT,CASSLQGGGQPQHF
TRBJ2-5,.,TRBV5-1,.,TGCGCCAGCAGCGAGACAACAGAACCAGAGACCCAGTACTTC,CASSETTEPETQYF
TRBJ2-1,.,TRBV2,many,TGTGCCAGCAGTGTGGTGGGAGGGGGGAATGAGCAGTTCTTC,CASSVVGGGNEQFF
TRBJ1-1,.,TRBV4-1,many,TGCGCCAGCAGCCGAACGCTGGTATTGAACACTGAAGCTTTCTTT,CASSRTLVLNTEAFF
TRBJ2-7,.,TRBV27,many,TGTGCCAGCAACTCATGGGGGCAGACCTACGAGCAGTACTTC,CASNSWGQTYEQYF
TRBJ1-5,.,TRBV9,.,TGTGCCAGCAGCGTAGTTCTTAAGGACGGGGGTAGCAATCAGCCCCAGCATTTT,CASSVVLKDGGSNQPQHF
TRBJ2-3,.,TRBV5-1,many,TGTGCCAGCAGTTTAGGGCAGAGCACAGATACGCAGTATTTT,CASSLGQSTDTQYF
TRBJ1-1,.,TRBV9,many,TGTGCCAGCAGCGTAGAGACCACGAGGGGGGCGGACACTGAAGCTTTCTTT,CASSVETTRGADTEAFF
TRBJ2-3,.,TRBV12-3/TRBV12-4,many,TGTGCCAGCAGTGGGGGAAGAGATACGCAGTATTTT,CASSGGRDTQYF
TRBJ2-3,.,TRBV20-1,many,TGCAGTGCTGAGGGACGTACAGATACGCAGTATTTT,CSAEGRTDTQYF